These T cell receptor beta chains were read from a single sample in a study of cytomegalovirus exposure and HLA in healthy donors. The protocol was immunoSEQ multiplex PCR, while the TCRdb copy is restricted to in-frame clones and leaves out a portion. The sample includes approximately 220,000 clones, approximately 82% of them seen just once. The sequenced sample consisted of PBMCs. Every receptor here comes from a man younger than 35 in good health and CMV-seronegative. CDR3s include the opening cysteine and the closing phenylalanine or tryptophan. Fields, in order: D gene, clone size, V gene, J gene, CDR3 protein, CDR3 DNA. D genes are given only for firm matches. Size tells how often a clone was seen (once, few, many) or the class of an expanded clone, and some rows leave it out.

>TRBD2|few|TRBV6-6|TRBJ2-7
CASRLGLAATLEQYF
TGTGCCAGCAGACTGGGACTAGCGGCTACGCTCGAGCAGTACTTC
>NA|NA|TRBV25-1|TRBJ1-5
CASSDSIDQPQHF
TGTGCCAGCAGTGATTCCATTGATCAGCCCCAGCATTTT
>TRBD1|NA|TRBV5-6|TRBJ2-7
CASSAREGAAYEQYF
TGTGCCAGCAGCGCGCGCGAGGGGGCCGCCTACGAGCAGTACTTC
>NA|NA|TRBV6-9|TRBJ2-1
CASSELRGAYNEQFF
TGTGCCAGCAGTGAACTACGAGGCGCCTACAATGAGCAGTTCTTC
>TRBD2|NA|TRBV28|TRBJ2-7
CASSSLAGGLYEQYF
TGTGCCAGCAGTTCTCTAGCGGGAGGGCTCTACGAGCAGTACTTC
>TRBD2|NA|TRBV9|TRBJ2-3
CASSVGGLAGASDTQYF
TGTGCCAGCAGCGTAGGGGGACTAGCGGGAGCCTCAGATACGCAGTATTTT
>NA|NA|TRBV10-3|TRBJ2-1
CAISESTGYNEQFF
TGTGCCATCAGTGAGTCGACTGGCTACAATGAGCAGTTCTTC
>TRBD1|NA|TRBV14|TRBJ2-3
CASSRLTGTQATQYF
TGTGCCAGCAGCCGCCTGACAGGGACCCAGGCGACGCAGTATTTT
>TRBD1|NA|TRBV7-9|TRBJ1-2
CSSSSEAGGAYGYTF
TGTTCCAGCAGTTCAGAGGCAGGGGGTGCGTATGGCTACACCTTC
>NA|once|TRBV6-5|TRBJ2-1
CASSYNLNEQFF
TGTGCCAGCAGTTATAATCTCAATGAGCAGTTCTTC
>TRBD1|NA|TRBV4-2|TRBJ2-3
CASSQGGTGSGDTQYF
TGTGCCAGCAGCCAAGGGGGGACAGGGTCGGGAGATACGCAGTATTTT
>NA|NA|TRBV4-1|TRBJ1-2
CASSQDLGDNGYTF
TGCGCCAGCAGCCAAGATCTTGGGGACAATGGCTACACCTTC
>NA|few|TRBV10-3|TRBJ2-1
CAISARTGRTYNEQFF
TGTGCCATCAGTGCCCGAACAGGGCGAACCTACAATGAGCAGTTCTTC
>TRBD1|NA|TRBV6-5|TRBJ1-2
CASSSSGTANYGYTF
TGTGCCAGCAGTTCATCCGGGACAGCTAACTATGGCTACACCTTC
>TRBD1|NA|TRBV28|TRBJ2-7
CASRSGQGHSYEQYF
TGTGCCAGCAGATCGGGACAGGGGCATTCCTACGAGCAGTACTTC
>NA|NA|TRBV14|TRBJ1-5
CASSPGLGQPQHF
TGTGCCAGCAGCCCAGGGTTGGGACAGCCCCAGCATTTT
>TRBD1|NA|TRBV28|TRBJ1-2
CASTLTGTYGYTF
TGTGCCAGCACCCTGACAGGGACTTATGGCTACACCTTC
>NA|NA|TRBV7-8|TRBJ2-7
CASSLQRVSYEQYF
TGTGCCAGCAGCTTACAACGAGTTTCCTACGAGCAGTACTTC
>NA|NA|TRBV30|TRBJ1-2
CAWSQAGGYTF
TGTGCCTGGAGTCAAGCCGGGGGCTACACCTTC
>NA|once|TRBV7-3|TRBJ2-5
CASSYGGSETQYF
TGTGCCAGCAGTTATGGTGGGAGTGAGACCCAGTACTTC
>NA|NA|TRBV5-1|TRBJ2-7
CASSPEGQSSSYEQYF
TGCGCCAGCAGCCCGGAGGGACAGTCGAGCTCCTACGAGCAGTACTTC
>NA|NA|TRBV6-1|TRBJ1-5
CASSPFSVQPQHF
TGTGCCAGCAGTCCTTTTAGTGTACAGCCCCAGCATTTT
>TRBD1|NA|TRBV6-5|TRBJ1-1
CASSYSTGVANTEAFF
TGTGCCAGCAGTTACTCGACAGGGGTCGCCAACACTGAAGCTTTCTTT
>NA|NA|TRBV11-2|TRBJ2-5
CASTSYEPAQYF
TGTGCCAGCACCTCCTACGAGCCCGCGCAGTACTTC
>NA|NA|TRBV18|TRBJ2-7
CASSPGGALYF
TGTGCCAGCTCACCTGGAGGGGCTCTGTACTTC
>NA|NA|TRBV5-1|TRBJ2-5
CASSPTTGGAEAQYF
TGCGCCAGCAGCCCAACGACAGGCGGTGCGGAGGCCCAGTACTTC
>NA|few|TRBV29-1|TRBJ2-7
CSVGQGGYSYEQYF
TGCAGCGTGGGGCAGGGGGGCTACTCCTACGAGCAGTACTTC
>NA|few|TRBV5-1|TRBJ2-1
CASSLDFNNEQFF
TGCGCCAGCAGCTTGGACTTCAACAATGAGCAGTTCTTC
>TRBD1|NA|TRBV6-1|TRBJ2-2
CATTKGQGNTGELFF
TGTGCCACCACTAAGGGACAGGGAAACACCGGGGAGCTGTTTTTT
>NA|NA|TRBV4-1|TRBJ2-5
CASSQSLHRRGQETQYF
TGCGCCAGCAGCCAATCATTACATCGACGGGGTCAAGAGACCCAGTACTTC
>NA|once|TRBV19|TRBJ1-5
CASSIGVEEPQHF
TGTGCCAGTAGTATTGGCGTGGAGGAGCCCCAGCATTTT
>TRBD1|NA|TRBV6-1|TRBJ2-3
CASSDRPGQDTDTQYF
TGTGCCAGCAGTGATAGGCCGGGACAGGACACAGATACGCAGTATTTT
>TRBD1|NA|TRBV29-1|TRBJ1-1
CSVSNRGGSTEAFF
TGCAGCGTAAGTAACAGGGGAGGAAGCACTGAAGCTTTCTTT
>NA|NA|TRBV27|TRBJ1-2
CASSVKGMANYGYTF
TGTGCCAGCAGTGTCAAGGGGATGGCTAACTATGGCTACACCTTC
>TRBD2|NA|TRBV6-1|TRBJ2-1
CASSELGLAGYNEQFF
TGTGCCAGCAGTGAACTGGGACTAGCGGGATACAATGAGCAGTTCTTC
>NA|NA|TRBV9|TRBJ2-3
CASSVEGAVTDTQYF
TGTGCCAGCAGCGTAGAAGGGGCCGTCACAGATACGCAGTATTTT
>NA|NA|TRBV7-9|TRBJ1-1
CASSLTGSKDTEAFF
TGTGCCAGCAGCTTGACAGGTAGTAAGGACACTGAAGCTTTCTTT
>TRBD1|NA|TRBV28|TRBJ2-7
CASSLPEGAIYEQYF
TGTGCCAGCAGTCTGCCCGAGGGGGCTATCTACGAGCAGTACTTC
>NA|NA|TRBV2|TRBJ1-1
CASNGGTEAFF
TGTGCCAGCAATGGAGGGACTGAAGCTTTCTTT
>NA|NA|TRBV28|TRBJ1-6
CASRPQGYYNSPLHF
TGTGCCAGCAGGCCACAGGGCTACTATAATTCACCCCTCCACTTT
>NA|NA|TRBV7-8|TRBJ1-3
CASSFWTSGNTIYF
TGTGCCAGCAGCTTCTGGACAAGCGGAAACACCATATATTTT
>NA|NA|TRBV28|TRBJ1-3
CASRSGSSGNTIYF
TGTGCCAGCAGGTCGGGGAGCTCTGGAAACACCATATATTTT
>TRBD2|NA|TRBV4-1|TRBJ2-7
CASSQDLLAGRYEQYF
TGCGCCAGCAGCCAAGATCTCCTAGCGGGAAGGTACGAGCAGTACTTC
>TRBD2|NA|TRBV5-4|TRBJ2-3
CASSPSGPKDTQYF
TGTGCCAGCAGCCCTAGCGGGCCCAAAGATACGCAGTATTTT
>NA|NA|TRBV30|TRBJ2-7
CAWSVLGGEQYF
TGTGCCTGGAGTGTACTGGGGGGCGAGCAGTACTTC